The 30 T cell receptor beta chains below come from one sample, sequenced in a study of early T cells in non-severe SARS-CoV-2 infection. TCRdb processed the 5' RACE reads anew with MiXCR; each CDR3 protein has one entry. The table records roughly 80,000 distinct CDR3 sequences, 5.5% to 7.5% of them present only once. Sequencing was carried out using whole blood. The receptors shown here come from an adult who was a healthcare worker with PCR-confirmed SARS-CoV-2 infection or an uninfected control (not recorded which).

In its sample, this clonotype was seen many times. This chain connects TRBV6-5 to TRBJ2-6, with no clear D. CDR1 and CDR2 from the germline V gene are MNHEY and SVGAGI. Trimming cost V 5 bases and J 0 bases, with 8 bases left between them. There are 15 residues in the CDR3. In nucleotides, the CDR3 is TGTGCCAGCAGTAACAGAGGCTCTGGGGCCAACGTCCTGACTTTC. Amino acid sequence: CASSNRGSGANVLTF.

The J gene is TRBJ2-2, the V gene TRBV7-6; D call uncertain. CDR1 is SGHVS, CDR2 FNYEAQ, per germline. The V and J ends lost 5 bases and 4 bases respectively, with 5 bases between them. The CDR3 spans 12 residues. DNA of the CDR3: TGTGCCAGCAGCCCAGGCACCGGGGAGCTGTTTTTT. Protein product: CASSPGTGELFF.

This clonotype was seen more than once but under ten times. This chain joins TRBV6-5 and TRBJ1-6, with D maybe TRBD1 (5 bases). CDR3 size: 15 residues. Germline-derived CDR1 and CDR2 are MNHEY and SVGAGI. Trimming took 5 bases from V and 6 from J, leaving 14 bases between them. CDR3 sequence: CASSRDDSPNSPLHF. CDR3 DNA sequence: TGTGCCAGCAGTAGGGACGATTCCCCTAATTCACCCCTCCACTTT.

The V gene is TRBV7-7, the J gene TRBJ2-3; D gene unclear. Trimming took off 2 bases at V and 0 bases at J, with 6 bases between the two ends. Germline values: CDR1 SSHAT, CDR2 FNYEAQ (reference sequence). The length of the CDR3 is 14 residues. CDR3 loop: CASSLSISTDTQYF. The CDR3 nucleotides read TGTGCCAGCAGCTTATCGATCAGCACAGATACGCAGTATTTT.

This clonotype was seen many times. The V call is TRBV10-2, the J call TRBJ1-2; 10 bases agree with TRBD1. The junction had 4 bases not matched to a gene; V was cut back by 8 bases and J by 4 bases. Germline V gene sequence: CDR1 WSHSY, CDR2 SAAADI. The CDR3 runs to 13 residues. The CDR3 DNA reads TGCGCCAGCCGGGGACAGGGGTTCTATGGCTACACCTTC. It yields the protein CASRGQGFYGYTF.

This clonotype was detected many times. The chain couples TRBV7-9 to TRBJ1-2; 8 positions agree with TRBD1. The V gene end was trimmed by 4 bases and the J gene end by 8 bases; junction bases not matched to a gene: 9. This CDR3 is built from 14 residues. CDR1 and CDR2 (germline): SEHNR, FQNEAQ (reference sequence). The CDR3 loop reads CASSSPDRAGGYTF. For the CDR3, the DNA is TGTGCCAGCAGCTCGCCGGACAGGGCCGGCGGCTACACCTTC.

This clonotype was recorded many times. This chain links TRBV7-9 with TRBJ1-6; 8 nucleotides line up with TRBD1. Unmatched junction bases numbered 7, after V lost 5 bases and J lost 4 bases. Germline values: CDR1 SEHNR, CDR2 FQNEAQ (reference sequence). This CDR3 spans 16 amino acids. CDR3 protein: CASSNGQGFYNSPLHF. The CDR3 DNA sequence: TGTGCCAGCAGCAATGGACAGGGTTTTTATAATTCACCCCTCCACTTT.

At least ten counts were recorded for this clonotype. The gene calls are TRBV10-3 and TRBJ2-7; 12 positions agree with TRBD2. Germline V gene sequence: CDR1 ENHRY, CDR2 SYGVKD. V lost 4 bases and J lost 0; bases outside the gene matches: 1. The CDR3 runs to 15 residues. DNA of the CDR3: TGTGCCATCAGTGGGACTAGCGGGGCCTCCTACGAGCAGTACTTC. Its translation is CAISGTSGASYEQYF.

This clonotype was picked up many times. This chain connects TRBV20-1 to TRBJ2-1; 7 nucleotides line up with TRBD2. The V gene end was trimmed by 0 bases and the J gene end by 6 bases; junction bases not matched to a gene: 8. The length of the CDR3 is 15 residues. Per the germline V gene, CDR1 is DFQATT and CDR2 is SNEGSKA (reference sequence). The CDR3 sequence is CSAREAAGVGNEQFF. The CDR3, as DNA: TGCAGTGCTAGAGAGGCGGCGGGAGTAGGCAATGAGCAGTTCTTC.

The table lists this clonotype with many counts. The chain uses TRBV12-3 or TRBV12-4 and TRBJ1-4; D remains ambiguous. The CDR3 extends over 14 amino acids. V dropped 5 bases and J dropped 10 bases, with 17 bases sitting between them. This CDR3 is CASSPAGVYGKLFF. DNA for the CDR3: TGTGCCAGCAGTCCCGCAGGTGTCTACGGAAAACTGTTTTTT.

This sequence joins TRBV20-1 and TRBJ1-3; 7 bases are a match to TRBD1. Germline lookup yields CDR1 DFQATT and CDR2 SNEGSKA (reference sequence). After removal of 0 bases from V and 2 bases from J, the junction contained 7 bases not matched to a gene. This CDR3 comprises 16 residues. The CDR3 sequence: CSAREFNTGAGNTIYF. CDR3 DNA sequence: TGCAGTGCTAGAGAATTTAACACAGGGGCTGGAAACACCATATATTTT.

A few counts support this clonotype. At one end the junction does not follow the germline gene, possibly because of a read error. The chain is built from TRBV11-2 and TRBJ2-5; D uncertain. This CDR3 is built from 10 residues. Germline values: CDR1 SGHAT, CDR2 FQNNGV. CDR3 amino acids: CASSIETQYF. Here the CDR3 DNA reads TGTGCCAGCAGCATAGAGACCCAGTACTTC. The whole variable domain, filled in from reference TRBV11-2 and TRBJ2-5, reads EAGVAQSPRYKIIEKRQSVAFWCNPISGHATLYWYQQILGQGPKLLIQFQNNGVVDDSQLPKDRFSAERLKGVDSTLKIQPAKLEDSAVYLCASSIETQYFGPGTRLLVL.

There are many counts of this clonotype. V usage is TRBV12-3 or TRBV12-4 and J usage is TRBJ1-6, with 7 bases that match TRBD1. The trim removed 9 bases at V and 7 bases at J, leaving 9 bases unmatched. This CDR3 region has 14 residues. The CDR3 region is CASEPGQLNSPLHF. The CDR3 nucleotides read TGTGCCAGTGAGCCGGGACAGTTAAATTCACCCCTCCACTTT.

CDR3 DNA sequence: TGTGCCAGTACCGGCCCGGGGAGCCGGGAGCTGTTTTTT. It translates to CASTGPGSRELFF. The chain combines TRBV19 with TRBJ2-2, with D possibly matching TRBD2 (5 bases). The CDR3 totals 13 residues. Germline V gene sequence: CDR1 LNHDA, CDR2 SQIVND (reference sequence). V dropped 7 bases and J dropped 9 bases, with 15 bases sitting between them.

This clonotype came up a few times. The chain couples TRBV28 to TRBJ1-2; D is ambiguous. Trimming pared 8 bases from V and 7 bases from J, leaving 17 bases between. The CDR3 loop spans 13 amino acids. Germline CDR1 is MDHEN and CDR2 is SYDVKM. CDR3 in amino acids: CASRKAGPSGYTF. The CDR3 nucleotides read TGTGCCAGCCGCAAGGCAGGTCCGTCTGGCTACACCTTC.

This clonotype has a count of ten or more. The CDR3 nucleotides are TGCGCCAGCAGCTCCGGACGGACCCAAGAGACCCAGTACTTC. Its translation is CASSSGRTQETQYF. The V gene is TRBV5-1, the J gene TRBJ2-5; D uncertain. This CDR3 contains 14 residues. The germline V gene has CDR1 SGHRS and CDR2 YFSETQ. V dropped 3 bases and J dropped 1 base, with 10 bases sitting between them.

This chain uses TRBV6-2 or TRBV6-3 with TRBJ2-7; possibly TRBD1 for D (6 bases). CDR1 and CDR2 (germline): MNHEY, SVGEGT. The V end was cut by 6 bases, the J end by 1 base, with 16 bases between. This CDR3 has 15 residues. CDR3 sequence reads: CASSDGQLISYEQYF. The DNA for the CDR3 is TGTGCCAGCAGCGATGGACAGCTCATTTCCTACGAGCAGTACTTC.

This clonotype was found many times. The V gene is TRBV20-1, the J gene TRBJ2-1; D possibly corresponds to TRBD2 (6 bases). The germline V gene has CDR1 DFQATT and CDR2 SNEGSKA (reference sequence). The CDR3 loop spans 17 amino acids. The V end was cut by 0 bases, the J end by 8 bases, with 23 bases between. CDR3 protein: CSARDPGFGGLVDEQFF. The CDR3 DNA follows: TGCAGTGCTAGAGATCCTGGTTTCGGGGGATTGGTCGATGAGCAGTTCTTC.

The rearrangement joins TRBV10-3 to TRBJ2-3; no clear D. V was clipped by 6 bases and J by 0 bases, with 10 bases between them. This CDR3 is 14 amino acids long. CDR1 ENHRY and CDR2 SYGVKD come from the germline V gene. CDR3 amino acids: CAISVTGSTDTQYF. For the CDR3, the DNA is TGTGCCATCAGCGTGACGGGTAGCACAGATACGCAGTATTTT.

This clonotype appeared many times. CDR3 nucleotides: TGTGCCAGCAGCTTAGCGCAGTCTAGCATCCAAGAGACCCAGTACTTC. Translated, it gives CASSLAQSSIQETQYF. This chain uses TRBV7-2 with TRBJ2-5; D may be TRBD2 (5 bases). V gave up 0 bases and J gave up 1 base, with 12 bases separating them. The CDR3 has 16 residues. Germline values: CDR1 SGHTA, CDR2 FQGNSA. Combining the CDR3 with reference TRBV7-2 and TRBJ2-5 gives the whole variable domain GAGVSQSPSNKVTEKGKDVELRCDPISGHTALYWYRQSLGQGLEFLIYFQGNSAPDKSGLPSDRFSAERTGGSVSTLTIQRTQQEDSAVYLCASSLAQSSIQETQYFGPGTRLLVL.

The chain is built from TRBV5-1 and TRBJ2-1, with a possible D match to TRBD1 (6 bases). The CDR3 loop spans 18 amino acids. Germline V gene data show CDR1 as SGHRS and CDR2 as YFSETQ. Trimming took off 1 base at V and 6 bases at J, with 23 bases between the two ends. The CDR3 reads CASSLIVGRSGAGNEQFF. The DNA of the CDR3 is TGCGCCAGCAGCTTGATAGTCGGTAGGTCAGGGGCCGGCAATGAGCAGTTCTTC. Supplemented by reference TRBV5-1 and TRBJ2-1, the full variable domain reads KAGVTQTPRYLIKTRGQQVTLSCSPISGHRSVSWYQQTPGQGLQFLFEYFSETQRNKGNFPGRFSGRQFSNSRSEMNVSTLELGDSALYLCASSLIVGRSGAGNEQFFGPGTRLTVL.

Many counts were recorded for this clonotype. The chain is built from TRBV13 and TRBJ2-3, with 9 positions matching TRBD2. The germline gives CDR1 PRHDT, CDR2 FYEKMQ (reference sequence). Trimming took 6 bases from V and 6 from J; bases not matched to a gene: 7. The CDR3 has 14 residues. CDR3: CASSYSGSPDTQYF. CDR3 nucleotides: TGTGCCAGCAGTTATAGCGGGAGCCCCGATACGCAGTATTTT.

This clonotype was seen many times. The J gene is TRBJ1-1, the V gene TRBV30; D is perhaps TRBD1 (6 bases). Trimming left V 6 bases short and J 1 base short, with 9 bases between. This CDR3 has 12 residues. Germline V gene sequence: CDR1 GTSNPN, CDR2 SVGIG (reference sequence). The chain's CDR3 is CACTTGNTEAFF. In DNA form, the CDR3 reads TGTGCCTGCACGACAGGGAACACTGAAGCTTTCTTT.

This clonotype was observed at least ten times. The V gene is TRBV18, the J gene TRBJ1-2; 9 positions agree with TRBD1. There are 14 residues in the CDR3. V shed 5 bases and J 8 bases; nucleotides not matched to a gene: 9. CDR1 is KGHSH and CDR2 is LQKENI in the germline V gene. The CDR3 is CASSGAGTGRGYTF. DNA for the CDR3: TGTGCCAGCTCAGGAGCCGGGACAGGGAGAGGCTACACCTTC.

The chain carries TRBV6-5 and TRBJ1-1; D is perhaps TRBD1 (6 bases). The CDR3 covers 13 residues. The germline V gene encodes CDR1 MNHEY and CDR2 SVGAGI. Trimming left V 6 bases short and J 4 bases short, with 12 bases between. In DNA, the CDR3 is TGTGCCAGCAGGAGGGGGGAGGGCACTGAAGCTTTCTTT. It specifies CASRRGEGTEAFF.

V gene TRBV7-8 combines with J gene TRBJ1-1; 7 bases match TRBD1. The CDR3 has 19 amino acids. Germline assignment: CDR1 SGHVS and CDR2 FQNEAQ. The V gene end was trimmed by 2 bases and the J gene end by 2 bases; junction bases not matched to a gene: 17. DNA of the CDR3: TGTGCCAGCAGCTTAAGTCCCATTTCGAACAGGGGCGGAAACACTGAAGCTTTCTTT. Residues: CASSLSPISNRGGNTEAFF.

As regards this clonotype: A much larger clone differs by one base, so this may be a read error. This chain connects TRBV20-1 to TRBJ2-3, with 15 positions matching TRBD2. The CDR3 contains 15 residues. Germline V gene lookup returns CDR1 DFQATT and CDR2 SNEGSKA (reference sequence). In DNA form, the CDR3 reads TGCAGAGCGCGGACTAGCGGGAGGGCCGATCATACGCAGTATTTT. Translation: CRARTSGRADHTQYF.

This clonotype was observed a handful of times. V usage is TRBV5-1 and J usage is TRBJ2-1; tentative D call: TRBD2 (6 bases). The germline V gene encodes CDR1 SGHRS and CDR2 YFSETQ. V shed 4 bases and J shed 8 bases, with 16 bases lying between them. CDR3 length equals 14 residues. This chain's CDR3 is CASSRPEWGDEQFF. Here the CDR3 DNA reads TGCGCCAGCAGCCGGCCCGAATGGGGGGATGAGCAGTTCTTC.

This clonotype was seen a handful of times. The rearrangement uses TRBV19 and TRBJ2-1, with 9 nucleotides matching TRBD1. Germline values: CDR1 LNHDA, CDR2 SQIVND (reference sequence). The CDR3 is 14 residues long. The trim removed 7 bases at V and 9 bases at J, leaving 10 bases unmatched. The DNA for the CDR3 is TGTGCCAGTAAACCGGGACAGGGTTTTCCTGAGCAGTTCTTC. Protein: CASKPGQGFPEQFF.

This clonotype was seen a few times. The chain is built from TRBV28 and TRBJ1-5; weak D call: TRBD1 (5 bases). The CDR3 has 13 amino acids. V was pared by 7 bases and J by 2 bases, with 9 bases between. Germline V gives CDR1 MDHEN, CDR2 SYDVKM. CDR3 in DNA: TGTGCCAGCACAGGGTATGGCAATCAGCCCCAGCATTTT. It specifies CASTGYGNQPQHF.